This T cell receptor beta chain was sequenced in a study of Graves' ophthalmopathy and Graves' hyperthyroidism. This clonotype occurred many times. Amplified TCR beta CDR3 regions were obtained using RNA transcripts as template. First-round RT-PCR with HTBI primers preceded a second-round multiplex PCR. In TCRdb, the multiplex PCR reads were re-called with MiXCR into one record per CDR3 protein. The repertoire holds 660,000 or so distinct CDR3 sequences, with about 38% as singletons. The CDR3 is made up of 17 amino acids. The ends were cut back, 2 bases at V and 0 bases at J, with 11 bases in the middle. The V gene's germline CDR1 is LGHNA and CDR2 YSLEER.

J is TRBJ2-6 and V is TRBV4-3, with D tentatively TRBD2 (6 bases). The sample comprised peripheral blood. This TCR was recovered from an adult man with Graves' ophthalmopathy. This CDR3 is CASSQSWDSSGANVLTF. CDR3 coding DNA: TGCGCCAGCAGCCAATCGTGGGACTCCTCTGGGGCCAACGTCCTGACTTTC.